The clone carrying this T cell receptor beta chain appeared a few times. Antigen: not known. Primers for the PCR totalled 60 Vbeta and 13 Jbeta. Clones were read by immunoSEQ multiplex PCR, and TCRdb kept only the in-frame ones, dropping some. Seen here are 100,000 to 150,000 clones, 76% observed once, and the top ten hold 1.8%. The data were obtained in a study of cytomegalovirus exposure and HLA in healthy donors. Notes on the study in general: What was likely a sequencing artifact was a cluster of highly shared sequence variants. The analysis excluded some indistinguishable V segments, including TRBV6-2 and TRBV6-3.

V was clipped by 5 bases and J by 4 bases, with 12 bases between them. The CDR3 is 14 amino acids. Germline CDR1 reads SNHLY; CDR2 reads FYNNEI. The rearrangement joins TRBV2 to TRBJ1-3; D is undetermined. The specimen was PBMCs. The TCR originated in a female donor in good health and CMV-seropositive. In nucleotides, the CDR3 is TGTGCCAGCAGTTCACGAGGGCCAGGAAACACCATATATTTT. Protein product: CASSSRGPGNTIYF.